This T cell receptor beta chain was found in a study of shared clonotypes between healthy human individuals. This table comes from immunoSEQ multiplex PCR, and its TCRdb copy is limited to in-frame clones, with some not included. The sample records about 2 million clones, 85% to 95% being singletons. There are 16 residues in the CDR3. From germline, CDR1 is MNHNY and CDR2 SVGAGI (reference sequence). Trimming shortened V by 0 bases and J by 0 bases, and 9 bases separated the two germline ends. This chain joins TRBV6-6 and TRBJ1-3, with D perhaps matching TRBD1 (5 bases). Sequencing was done on a sample of naive CD4+ T cells sorted from blood. The sample's subset: CD45RA+ positively selected. The sequence was collected from a man aged 18-30 years in good health. The CDR3 region has the DNA TGTGCCAGCAGTTACTCCCAGGGAGACTCTGGAAACACCATATATTTT. Encoded protein: CASSYSQGDSGNTIYF.